Listed here are 11 T cell receptor beta chains from one sample, sequenced in a study of control samples from healthy donors and cancer patients. Clones were sequenced by immunoSEQ multiplex PCR, and TCRdb holds only the in-frame ones, with some missing. The sample includes 90,000 or so clones, 85% to 90% of them seen just once. Sequencing was done on a sample of blood. Every receptor here comes from a woman in her sixties in good health.

The chain recombines TRBV4-2 with TRBJ1-4, with 8 bases lining up with TRBD1. The germline gives CDR1 LGHNA, CDR2 YNFKEQ. Germline trimming cut 5 bases from V and 5 bases from J; bases unmatched to any gene: 4. The CDR3 spans 14 residues. The CDR3 DNA reads as TGTGCCAGCAGCAGACGGGACAGGAATGAAAAACTGTTTTTT. Amino acids: CASSRRDRNEKLFF.

The chain is built from TRBV28 and TRBJ2-5; D not certain. Germline V gene data show CDR1 as MDHEN and CDR2 as SYDVKM. The V gene lost 11 bases and the J gene lost 1 base, with 8 bases spanning the gap. The CDR3 length is 11 residues. The CDR3 region is CAGGLQETQYF. The CDR3 DNA reads TGTGCCGGCGGCCTCCAAGAGACCCAGTACTTC.

The chain employs TRBV4-1 and TRBJ1-3, with TRBD1 identical over 7 bases. The CDR3 totals 18 residues. CDR1 is MGHRA and CDR2 is YSYEKL in the germline V gene. Trimming at V came to 6 bases and at J to 0 bases, leaving 14 bases not matched to a gene. The CDR3 sequence is CASRQIVGQLSSGNTIYF. CDR3 in DNA: TGCGCCAGCAGACAAATTGTGGGACAGCTTAGCTCTGGAAACACCATATATTTT.

V gene TRBV7-9 combines with J gene TRBJ1-2; 9 nucleotides align to TRBD1. CDR3 length: 15 amino acids. The germline V gene encodes CDR1 SEHNR and CDR2 FQNEAQ (reference sequence). Germline trimming cut 5 bases from V and 4 bases from J; bases unmatched to any gene: 8. The CDR3 region is CASSPDTGGSYGYTF. In DNA form, the CDR3 reads TGTGCCAGCAGCCCCGACACAGGGGGCTCCTATGGCTACACCTTC.

This chain links TRBV19 with TRBJ2-7, with D perhaps matching TRBD1 or TRBD2 (5 bases each). Germline CDR1 LNHDA, CDR2 SQIVND (reference sequence). The CDR3 extends over 16 amino acids. Trimming shortened V by 0 bases and J by 2 bases, and 14 bases separated the two germline ends. The CDR3 DNA reads as TGTGCCAGTAGTATAGATGACGGGGCCGGGACCTACGAGCAGTACTTC. This encodes CASSIDDGAGTYEQYF.

As DNA, the CDR3 is TGTGCCAGCAGCTTGAACACCGGGGAGCTGTTTTTT. It is translated as CASSLNTGELFF. The chain joins TRBV7-2 to TRBJ2-2; D gene unclear. With 3 bases removed from V and 1 base from J, the gap between germline ends came to 0 bases. Per the germline V gene, CDR1 is SGHTA and CDR2 is FQGNSA. The CDR3 has 12 residues.

The rearrangement joins TRBV30 to TRBJ2-3; tentative D call: TRBD2 (5 bases). Germline values: CDR1 GTSNPN, CDR2 SVGIG (reference sequence). V was clipped by 3 bases and J by 0 bases, with 10 bases between them. The CDR3 runs to 14 residues. The CDR3 bases are TGTGCCTGGAGCGGAGGCGTAAGCACAGATACGCAGTATTTT. This sequence encodes CAWSGGVSTDTQYF.

The J gene is TRBJ1-2, the V gene TRBV19, with 7 bases lining up with TRBD1. There are 16 residues in the CDR3. Germline loops: CDR1 LNHDA, CDR2 SQIVND (reference sequence). Losses at the gene ends were 3 bases for V and 6 bases for J; bases not matched to a gene: 13. DNA of the CDR3: TGTGCCAGTAGTATGCGCCGTCCGGGCCAGGGGGATGGCTACACCTTC. This codes for CASSMRRPGQGDGYTF.

In DNA, the CDR3 is TGTGCCAGCAGCCTCTCACAGCGGGGGATCTATGGCTACACCTTC. Protein product: CASSLSQRGIYGYTF. The rearrangement links TRBV7-8 to TRBJ1-2; D is perhaps TRBD1 (5 bases). CDR1 and CDR2 (germline): SGHVS, FQNEAQ. Deletions cut 5 bases from V and 4 bases from J, with 17 bases between. The CDR3 covers 15 residues.

This chain uses TRBV5-1 with TRBJ1-1; 10 nucleotides match TRBD1. The CDR3 consists of 16 residues. Germline loops: CDR1 SGHRS, CDR2 YFSETQ. After removal of 0 bases from V and 0 bases from J, the junction contained 2 bases not matched to a gene. CDR3 nucleotides: TGCGCCAGCAGCTTGGGGGACAGGGGCGTGAACACTGAAGCTTTCTTT. It yields the protein CASSLGDRGVNTEAFF.

The chain uses TRBV28 and TRBJ2-1, with a weak D call TRBD1 (7 bases). The CDR3 extends over 16 amino acids. Germline V lookup: CDR1 MDHEN, CDR2 SYDVKM. Trimming left V 8 bases short and J 4 bases short, with 21 bases between. The CDR3 is CASPPGADRRYNEQFF. The CDR3 DNA reads as TGTGCCAGCCCCCCGGGGGCGGACAGGAGATACAATGAGCAGTTCTTC.